This TCR beta chain was sequenced in a study of blood T cell repertoires in COVID-19. As for the study in general: Both acute and convalescent COVID-19 samples were obtained from the United States, Italy and Spain. The analysed material was cDNA or gDNA that came from T cells, B-cell-depleted T cells, or PBMCs.

In the authors' methods: The authors estimated nucleated cell counts from reference gene primer amplification. The table came from immunoSEQ multiplex PCR; TCRdb's copy has only in-frame clones and leaves some out. The DNA was the basis for D and trimming; V, J and clone size are from that table. This table has around 140,000 clones, 84% appearing once. What was sequenced was peripheral blood. This TCR derives from an elderly woman with acute or convalescent COVID-19.

The CDR3 DNA is TGTGCCAGCAGCATCGGACAGGGGGGGTTTGGCTACACCTTC. Amino acids: CASSIGQGGFGYTF. The chain couples TRBV27 to TRBJ1-2; the match to TRBD1 covers 10 bases. This CDR3 is 14 amino acids long. The germline V gene encodes CDR1 MNHEY and CDR2 SMNVEV (reference sequence). V dropped 6 bases and J dropped 7; count of bases not matched to a gene: 8.